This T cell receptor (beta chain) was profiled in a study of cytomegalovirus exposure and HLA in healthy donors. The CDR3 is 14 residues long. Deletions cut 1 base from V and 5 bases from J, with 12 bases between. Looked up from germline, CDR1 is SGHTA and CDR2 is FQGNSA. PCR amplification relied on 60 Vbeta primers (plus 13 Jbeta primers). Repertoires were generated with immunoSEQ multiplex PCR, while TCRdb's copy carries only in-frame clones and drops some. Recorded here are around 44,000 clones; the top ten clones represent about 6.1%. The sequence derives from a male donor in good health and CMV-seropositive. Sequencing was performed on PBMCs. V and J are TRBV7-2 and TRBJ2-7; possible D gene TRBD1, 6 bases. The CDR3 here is CASSLDTGFHEQYF. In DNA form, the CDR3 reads TGTGCCAGCAGCTTAGACACAGGGTTCCACGAGCAGTACTTC.